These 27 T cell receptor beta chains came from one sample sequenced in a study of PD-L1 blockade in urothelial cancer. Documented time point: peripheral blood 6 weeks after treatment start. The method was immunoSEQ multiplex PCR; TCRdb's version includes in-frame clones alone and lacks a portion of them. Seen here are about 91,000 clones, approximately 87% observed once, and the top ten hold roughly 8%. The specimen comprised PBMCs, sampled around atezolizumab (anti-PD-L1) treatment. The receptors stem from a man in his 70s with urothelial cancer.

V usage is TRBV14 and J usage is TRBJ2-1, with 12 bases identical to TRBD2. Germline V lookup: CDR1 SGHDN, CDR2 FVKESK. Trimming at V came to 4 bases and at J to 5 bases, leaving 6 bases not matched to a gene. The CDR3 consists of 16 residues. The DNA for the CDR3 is TGTGCCAGCAGCCCCTGGACTAGCGGGGCCAACAATGAGCAGTTCTTC. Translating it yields CASSPWTSGANNEQFF. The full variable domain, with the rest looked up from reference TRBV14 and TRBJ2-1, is EAGVTQFPSHSVIEKGQTVTLRCDPISGHDNLYWYRRVMGKEIKFLLHFVKESKQDESGMPNNRFLAERTGGTYSTLKVQPAELEDSGVYFCASSPWTSGANNEQFFGPGTRLTVL.

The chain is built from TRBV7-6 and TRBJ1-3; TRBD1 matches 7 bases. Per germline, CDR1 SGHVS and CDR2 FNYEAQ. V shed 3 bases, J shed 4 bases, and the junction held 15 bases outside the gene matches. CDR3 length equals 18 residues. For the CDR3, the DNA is TGTGCCAGCAGCTTGGAGACTAGGGACAGAGTTAGAGGAAACACCATATATTTT. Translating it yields CASSLETRDRVRGNTIYF.

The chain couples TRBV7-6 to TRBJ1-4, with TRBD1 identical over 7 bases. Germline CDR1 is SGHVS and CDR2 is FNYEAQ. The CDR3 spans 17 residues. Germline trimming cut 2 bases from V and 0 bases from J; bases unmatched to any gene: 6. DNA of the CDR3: TGTGCCAGCAGCTTACGCGAAGGGACAGCAACTAATGAAAAACTGTTTTTT. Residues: CASSLREGTATNEKLFF. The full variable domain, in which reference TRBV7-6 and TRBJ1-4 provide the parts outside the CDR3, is GAGVSQSPRYKVTKRGQDVALRCDPISGHVSLYWYRQALGQGPEFLTYFNYEAQQDKSGLPNDRFSAERPEGSISTLTIQRTEQRDSAMYRCASSLREGTATNEKLFFGSGTQLSVL.

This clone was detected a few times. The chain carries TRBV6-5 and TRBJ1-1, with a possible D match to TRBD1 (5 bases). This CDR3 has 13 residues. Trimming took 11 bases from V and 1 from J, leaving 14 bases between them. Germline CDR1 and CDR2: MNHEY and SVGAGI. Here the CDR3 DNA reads TGTGCCTCCACGGGGGAGCCGAACACTGAAGCTTTCTTT. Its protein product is CASTGEPNTEAFF.

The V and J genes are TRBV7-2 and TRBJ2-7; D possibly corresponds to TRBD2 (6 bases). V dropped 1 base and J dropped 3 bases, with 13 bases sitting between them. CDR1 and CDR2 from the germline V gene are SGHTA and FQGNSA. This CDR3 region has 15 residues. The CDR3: CASSLESGGFYEQYF. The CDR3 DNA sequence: TGTGCCAGCAGCTTAGAGTCCGGGGGTTTCTACGAGCAGTACTTC.

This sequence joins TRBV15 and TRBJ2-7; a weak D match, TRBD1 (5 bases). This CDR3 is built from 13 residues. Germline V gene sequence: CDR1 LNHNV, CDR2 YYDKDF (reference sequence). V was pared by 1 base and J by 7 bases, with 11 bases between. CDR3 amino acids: CATSRVQGGEQYF. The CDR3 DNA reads TGTGCCACCAGCAGAGTTCAGGGTGGGGAGCAGTACTTC.

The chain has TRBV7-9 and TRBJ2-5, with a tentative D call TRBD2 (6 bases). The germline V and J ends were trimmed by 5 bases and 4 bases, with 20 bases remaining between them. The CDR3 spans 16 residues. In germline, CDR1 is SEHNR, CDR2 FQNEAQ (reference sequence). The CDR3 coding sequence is TGTGCCAGCAGCCGCCTATTGGGACTTACCCCAGAGACCCAGTACTTC. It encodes CASSRLLGLTPETQYF.

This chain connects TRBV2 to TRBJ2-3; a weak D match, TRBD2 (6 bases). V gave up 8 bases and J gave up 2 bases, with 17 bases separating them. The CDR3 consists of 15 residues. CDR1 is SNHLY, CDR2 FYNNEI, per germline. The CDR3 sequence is CASGSMGGYTDTQYF. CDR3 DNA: TGTGCCAGCGGGTCAATGGGGGGATACACAGATACGCAGTATTTT.

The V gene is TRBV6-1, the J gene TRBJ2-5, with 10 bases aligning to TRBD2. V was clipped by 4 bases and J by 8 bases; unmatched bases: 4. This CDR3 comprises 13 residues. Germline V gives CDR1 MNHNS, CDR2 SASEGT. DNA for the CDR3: TGTGCCAGCAGTGGGACTAGCGGAGCCACCCAGTACTTC. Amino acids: CASSGTSGATQYF.

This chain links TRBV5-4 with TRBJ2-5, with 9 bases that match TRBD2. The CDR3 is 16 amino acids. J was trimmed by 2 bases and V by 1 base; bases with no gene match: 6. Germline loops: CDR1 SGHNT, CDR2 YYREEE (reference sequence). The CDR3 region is CASSLKLAGSQETQYF. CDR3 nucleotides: TGTGCCAGCAGCTTGAAACTAGCGGGTAGTCAAGAGACCCAGTACTTC.

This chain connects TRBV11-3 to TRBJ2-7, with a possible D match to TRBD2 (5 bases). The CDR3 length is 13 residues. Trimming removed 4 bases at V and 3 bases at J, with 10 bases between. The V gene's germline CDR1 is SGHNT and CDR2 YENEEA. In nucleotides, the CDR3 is TGTGCCAGCAGCTCGAGAGGGTACTACGAGCAGTACTTC. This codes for CASSSRGYYEQYF.

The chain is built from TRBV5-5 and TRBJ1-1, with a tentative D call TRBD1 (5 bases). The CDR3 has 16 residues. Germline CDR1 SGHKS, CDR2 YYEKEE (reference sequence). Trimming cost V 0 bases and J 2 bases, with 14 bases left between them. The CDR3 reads CASSLAEGRVNTEAFF. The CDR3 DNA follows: TGTGCCAGCAGCTTGGCGGAAGGCAGGGTCAACACTGAAGCTTTCTTT.

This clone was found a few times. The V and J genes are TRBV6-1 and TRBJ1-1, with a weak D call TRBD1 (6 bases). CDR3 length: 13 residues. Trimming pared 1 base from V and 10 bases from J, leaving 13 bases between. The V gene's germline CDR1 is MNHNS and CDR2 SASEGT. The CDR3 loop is CASSEVGGLIAFF. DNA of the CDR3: TGTGCCAGCAGTGAAGTCGGGGGGCTGATAGCTTTCTTT.

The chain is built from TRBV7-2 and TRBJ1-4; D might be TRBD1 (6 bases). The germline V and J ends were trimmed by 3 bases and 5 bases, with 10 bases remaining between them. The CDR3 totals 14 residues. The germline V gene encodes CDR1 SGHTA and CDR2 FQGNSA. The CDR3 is CASSLGARNEKLFF. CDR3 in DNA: TGTGCCAGCAGCTTGGGGGCTAGGAATGAAAAACTGTTTTTT.

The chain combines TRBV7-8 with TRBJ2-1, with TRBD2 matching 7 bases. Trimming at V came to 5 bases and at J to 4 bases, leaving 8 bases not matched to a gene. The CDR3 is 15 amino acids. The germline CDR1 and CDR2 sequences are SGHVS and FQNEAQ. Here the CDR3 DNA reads TGTGCCAGCAGCCAAGGGGAGGGATCGTACAATGAGCAGTTCTTC. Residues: CASSQGEGSYNEQFF.

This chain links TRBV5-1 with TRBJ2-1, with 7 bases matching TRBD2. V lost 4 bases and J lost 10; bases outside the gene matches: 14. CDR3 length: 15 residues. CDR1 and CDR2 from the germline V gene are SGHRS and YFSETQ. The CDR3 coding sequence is TGCGCCAGCAGCGCCGGGGACTACCTAACGAGGGAGCAGTTCTTC. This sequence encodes CASSAGDYLTREQFF.

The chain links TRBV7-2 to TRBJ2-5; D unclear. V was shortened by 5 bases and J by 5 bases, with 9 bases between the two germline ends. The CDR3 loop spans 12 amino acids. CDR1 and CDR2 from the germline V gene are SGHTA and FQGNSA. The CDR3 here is CASSQSRETQYF. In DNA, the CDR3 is TGTGCCAGCAGCCAGAGCAGGGAGACCCAGTACTTC.

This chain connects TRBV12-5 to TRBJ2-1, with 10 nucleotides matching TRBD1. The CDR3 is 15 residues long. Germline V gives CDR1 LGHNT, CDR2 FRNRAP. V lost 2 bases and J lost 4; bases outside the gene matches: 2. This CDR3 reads CASGLPGQGYNEQFF. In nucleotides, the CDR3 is TGTGCTAGTGGTTTGCCGGGACAGGGGTACAATGAGCAGTTCTTC.

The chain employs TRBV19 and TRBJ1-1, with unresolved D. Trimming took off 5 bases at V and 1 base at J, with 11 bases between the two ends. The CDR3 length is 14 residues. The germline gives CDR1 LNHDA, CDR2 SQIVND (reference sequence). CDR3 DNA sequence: TGTGCCAGTAGTCCACTTACTGGGAACACTGAAGCTTTCTTT. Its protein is CASSPLTGNTEAFF.

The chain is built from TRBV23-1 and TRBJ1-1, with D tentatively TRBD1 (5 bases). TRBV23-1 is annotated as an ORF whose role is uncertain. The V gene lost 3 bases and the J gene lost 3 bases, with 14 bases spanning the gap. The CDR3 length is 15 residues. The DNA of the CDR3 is TGCGCCAGCAGTCAGCCAGGGTGGTTGGACACTGAAGCTTTCTTT. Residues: CASSQPGWLDTEAFF.

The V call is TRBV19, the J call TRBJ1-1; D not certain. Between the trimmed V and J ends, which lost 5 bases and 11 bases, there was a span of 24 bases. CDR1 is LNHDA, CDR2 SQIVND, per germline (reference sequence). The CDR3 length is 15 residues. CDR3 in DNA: TGTGCCAGTAGTTTCTCAGCCCCGCTTTCGGGAAGGGCTTTCTTT. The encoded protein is CASSFSAPLSGRAFF.

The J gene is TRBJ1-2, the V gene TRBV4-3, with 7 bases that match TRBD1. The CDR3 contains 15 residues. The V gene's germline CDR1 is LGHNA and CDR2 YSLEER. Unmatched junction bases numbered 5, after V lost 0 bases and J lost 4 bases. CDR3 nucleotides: TGCGCCAGCAGCCAAGAGTACAGGGGCTTCTATGGCTACACCTTC. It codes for CASSQEYRGFYGYTF.

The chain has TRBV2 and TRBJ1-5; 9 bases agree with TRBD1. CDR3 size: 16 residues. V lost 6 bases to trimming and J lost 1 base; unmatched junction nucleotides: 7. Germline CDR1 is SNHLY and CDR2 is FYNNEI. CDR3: CASRDPGQGSNQPQHF. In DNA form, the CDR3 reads TGTGCCAGCAGGGATCCGGGACAGGGAAGCAATCAGCCCCAGCATTTT.

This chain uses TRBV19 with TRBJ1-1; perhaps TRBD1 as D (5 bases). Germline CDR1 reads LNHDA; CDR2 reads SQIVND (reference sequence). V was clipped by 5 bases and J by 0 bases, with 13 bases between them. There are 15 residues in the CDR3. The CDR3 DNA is TGTGCCAGTAGTGAGGCAGGGTTTCTGAACACTGAAGCTTTCTTT. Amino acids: CASSEAGFLNTEAFF.

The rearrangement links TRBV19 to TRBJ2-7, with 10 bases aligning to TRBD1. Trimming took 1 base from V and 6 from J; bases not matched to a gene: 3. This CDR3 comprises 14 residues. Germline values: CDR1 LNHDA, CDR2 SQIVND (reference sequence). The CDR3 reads CASSIGQGAIEQYF. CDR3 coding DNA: TGTGCCAGTAGTATAGGACAGGGGGCGATCGAGCAGTACTTC.

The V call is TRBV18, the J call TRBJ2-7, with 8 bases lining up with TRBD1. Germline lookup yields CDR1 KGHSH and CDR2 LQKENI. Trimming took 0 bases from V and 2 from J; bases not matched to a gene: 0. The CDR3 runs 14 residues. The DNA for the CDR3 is TGTGCCAGCTCACCACCGACAGGGGCCTACGAGCAGTACTTC. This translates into CASSPPTGAYEQYF.

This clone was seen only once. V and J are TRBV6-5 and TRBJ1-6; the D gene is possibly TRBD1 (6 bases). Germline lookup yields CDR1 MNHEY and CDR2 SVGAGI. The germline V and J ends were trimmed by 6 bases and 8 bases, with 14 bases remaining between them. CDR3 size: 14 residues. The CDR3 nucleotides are TGTGCCAGCAGCTCGACAGGTGCCGATTCACCCCTCCACTTT. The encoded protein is CASSSTGADSPLHF.